Here is one T cell receptor beta chain with its context. The target antigen is unknown. This specimen belongs to a study of shared clonotypes between healthy human individuals. Findings of the study overall: With several donors compared, about 5.2% of naive CD4 clonotypes were shared. Naive subsets, compared against memory subsets, generally had larger estimated richness values.

The run depth of the assay was deep. TCRdb's table, derived via immunoSEQ multiplex PCR, lists solely in-frame clones and lacks some. The data contain about 1 million clones, about 80% of them singletons. The origin of this receptor is a young man in good health. Specimen: memory CD4+ T cells sorted from blood. The subset: CD45RA-negative fraction.

CDR3 protein: CASSLQRGTGELFF. As DNA, the CDR3 is TGTGCCAGCAGCCTCCAAAGGGGGACCGGGGAGCTGTTTTTT. V usage is TRBV11-2 and J usage is TRBJ2-2; D perhaps matches TRBD1 (6 bases). Trimming pared 5 bases from V and 5 bases from J, leaving 12 bases between. Per germline, CDR1 SGHAT and CDR2 FQNNGV. CDR3 length: 14 residues.